This TCR beta chain was sequenced during a study of blood T cell repertoires in COVID-19 (dated by TCRdb to 2020 to 2022). About the full investigation: The collaborator samples originated in the United States, Italy and Spain and spanned the acute and convalescent phases of COVID-19. Samples were obtained from the ongoing ImmuneRACE study (first 160 participants) and from over a thousand subjects provided by 6 global collaborators. The dataset comprised deeply sampled blood TCRbeta repertoires from subjects exposed to, actively infected with, or recovered from COVID-19. Sample metadata almost always included a de-identified subject ID, COVID-19 status, age in years and sex. The prospective study material was composed of cDNA or gDNA derived from T cells, B-cell-depleted T cells, or PBMCs. HLA class I and class II types, where available, came from metadata supplied by the sample provider rather than from assay-based typing. The repertoires were released in a freely available public database meant as a resource for research on the immune response to SARS-CoV-2.

Broad study findings and their caveats: The amount of clinical and demographic metadata varied by source and participant and was provided uncurated.

TCRbeta CDR3 regions were amplified from genomic DNA using the immunoSEQ Assay, a bias-controlled multiplex PCR. The authors' analysis ran thus. Within the assay, amplification of reference gene primers was used to estimate how many nucleated cells each sample contained. To quantify the absolute abundance of each unique TCRbeta CDR3 rearrangement, sequence reads were collapsed and filtered. Productive Simpson clonality was computed per sample as the square root of Simpson's diversity index over productive rearrangements. In TCRdb, the immuneACCESS table is reduced to in-frame sequences with V and J assigned. These tables do not hold every clone; where another copy was compared, an unresolved V gene accounts for under half, and the others remain unexplained. The D gene and trimming were derived from the DNA, and the V and J assignments and clone size from that table. For this sample the table gives 400,000 to 450,000 clones, of which roughly 90% were detected only once. The ten largest make up 1.4% of the sample.

Note on this clone: It lacks a known antigen. Base qualities are missing; no much larger clone stands one base away.

Each collaborating institution followed its own protocols to collect whole blood in K2EDTA tubes. For TCRbeta analysis, collaborators shipped samples as frozen whole blood, isolated PBMCs, or DNA extracted from either of those sample types. The source material was peripheral blood. This TCR came from a woman aged 30 to 39 with active or convalescent COVID-19.

In nucleotide form, the sequence is TGTGCCAGCAGTCCCGGCCCGGCGGGGAGTAGCACAGATACGCAGTATTTT. This sequence encodes CASSPGPAGSSTDTQYF. The chain is encoded by TRBV2 joined to TRBJ2-3; a tentative D call is TRBD2 (6 bases match). The CDR3 contains 17 residues, cysteine and phenylalanine counted. Only the CDR3 region is kept as DNA, spanning 51 bases read in frame from base 1. The germline V gene yields SNHLY for CDR1 and FYNNEI for CDR2. V gives up 5 bases and J gives up 0 bases, and the segment between their germline ends measures 18 bases.